This T cell receptor beta chain derives from a study of shared clonotypes between healthy human individuals. Broader study findings: Generally, estimated richness proved larger in naive subsets than it did in memory subsets. Few donors limited the genetic and exposure-history diversity represented.

A deep-level run was used for the assay. Clones were read by immunoSEQ multiplex PCR, and TCRdb kept only the in-frame ones, dropping some. The data show fewer than 1.6 million clones, around 98.5% seen once. Looked up from germline, CDR1 is SGHRS and CDR2 is YFSETQ. After removal of 0 bases from V and 6 bases from J, the junction contained 5 bases not matched to a gene. CDR3 length: 15 residues. Details on this clone: Antigen unknown.

The V and J genes are TRBV5-1 and TRBJ2-3; 9 bases are shared with TRBD2. What was sequenced was naive CD4+ T cells sorted from blood. The sample's subset: CD45RA+ positively selected. The source is a man between 25 and 39 years old in good health. The CDR3 loop is CASSLDLAGSDTQYF. CDR3 bases: TGCGCCAGCAGCTTGGACCTAGCGGGGTCGGATACGCAGTATTTT.